Detailed here is one T cell receptor (beta chain). Antigen: not known. Execution of the assay was at deep level. Each subset's genomic DNA was split evenly across several immunoSEQ plates. Only in-frame clones appear in the TCRdb table, and some are missing; sequencing was by immunoSEQ multiplex PCR. This sample has roughly 520,000 clones, with 95% to 96% found just once. The CDR3 sequence is 13 residues long. The germline V gene encodes CDR1 MNHEY and CDR2 SMNVEV (reference sequence). The V end was cut by 6 bases, the J end by 0 bases, with 6 bases between. This sample stems from a study of shared clonotypes between healthy human individuals. Study observations and caveats: Sorted-subset sequencing, rarefaction showed, was incomplete despite large depth.

This chain joins TRBV27 and TRBJ2-1; D not resolved. The TCR comes from a woman in her 30s in good health. The sequenced sample was naive CD4+ T cells sorted from blood. Subset noted: CD45RA+ positively selected. The CDR3 is CASRSNSYNEQFF. The CDR3, as DNA: TGTGCCAGCAGGAGCAACTCCTACAATGAGCAGTTCTTC.